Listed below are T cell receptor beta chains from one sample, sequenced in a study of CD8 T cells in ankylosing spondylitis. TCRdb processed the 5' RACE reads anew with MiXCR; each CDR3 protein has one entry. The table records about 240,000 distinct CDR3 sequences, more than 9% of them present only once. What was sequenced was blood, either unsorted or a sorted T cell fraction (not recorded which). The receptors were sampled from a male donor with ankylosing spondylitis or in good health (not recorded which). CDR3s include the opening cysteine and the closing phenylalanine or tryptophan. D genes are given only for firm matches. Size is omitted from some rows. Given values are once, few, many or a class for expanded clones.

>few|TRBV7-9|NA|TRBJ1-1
TGTGCCAGCAGCTCCGGGACAAGGACCTACACTGAAGCTTTCTTT
CASSSGTRTYTEAFF
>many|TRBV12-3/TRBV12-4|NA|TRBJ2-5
TGTGCCAGCAGTCGCGCCCGGGAGACCCAGTACTTC
CASSRARETQYF
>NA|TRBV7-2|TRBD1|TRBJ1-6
TGTGCCAGCAGCCTGACAGGGGGAGTTTATTCACCCCTCCACTTT
CASSLTGGVYSPLHF
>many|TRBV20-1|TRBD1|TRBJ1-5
TGCAGTGCTAGCTTCGGAGGACAGGGGTATAGGAGCAATCAGCCCCAGCATTTT
CSASFGGQGYRSNQPQHF
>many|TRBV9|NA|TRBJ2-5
TGTGCCAGCAGCGTAGTCTCGGAGACCCAGTACTTC
CASSVVSETQYF
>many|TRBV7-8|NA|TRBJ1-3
TGTGCCAGCAGCTTAAGAGATTCTGGAAACACCATATATTTT
CASSLRDSGNTIYF
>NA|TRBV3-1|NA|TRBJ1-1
TGTGCCAGCAGCCCCCTCGCGCACCCTGAAGCTTTCTTT
CASSPLAHPEAFF
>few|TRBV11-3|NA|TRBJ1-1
TGTGCCAGCAGCCGGACTGAACAAGCTTTCTTT
CASSRTEQAFF
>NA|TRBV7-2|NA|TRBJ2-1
TGTGCCAGCAGCTTGCGACAGCAGTCCTACAATGAGCAGTTCTTC
CASSLRQQSYNEQFF
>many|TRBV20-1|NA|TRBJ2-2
TGCAGTGCTAGAGATGAGGAATCTGGGGAGCTGTTTTTT
CSARDEESGELFF
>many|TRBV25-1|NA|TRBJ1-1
TGTGCCAGCAGTGAACACCGAGAAAAAGCTTTCTTT
CASSEHREKAFF
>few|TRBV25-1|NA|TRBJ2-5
TGTGCCAGCAGTGGAGACCTAGGAGAGACCCAGTACTTC
CASSGDLGETQYF
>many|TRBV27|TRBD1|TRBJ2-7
TGTGCCAGCAGTCTCCGGACAGGGGAGAACTACGAGCAGTACTTC
CASSLRTGENYEQYF
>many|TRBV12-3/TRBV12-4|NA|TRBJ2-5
TGTGCCACCCGACAGCAAGAGACCCAGTACTTC
CATRQQETQYF
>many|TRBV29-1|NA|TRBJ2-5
TGCAGCGTTGAAAGCCCACGAGGGGAGACCCAGTACTTC
CSVESPRGETQYF
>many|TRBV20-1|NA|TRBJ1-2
TGCAGTGCCAAGACGGTAGGGATTAACTATGGCTACACCTTC
CSAKTVGINYGYTF
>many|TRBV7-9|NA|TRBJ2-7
TGTGCCAGCAGATCTTCGGTTGGGGACCAGGGGCTGGGCGAGCAGTACTTC
CASRSSVGDQGLGEQYF
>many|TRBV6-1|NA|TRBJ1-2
TGTGCCAGCAGTAGGAGGGGTGCCAACTATGGCTACACCTTC
CASSRRGANYGYTF
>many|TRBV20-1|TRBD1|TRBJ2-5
TGCAGTGCTGAGGACAGGGAGGAGACCCAGTACTTC
CSAEDREETQYF
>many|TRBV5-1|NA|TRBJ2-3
TGCGCCAGCAGCTTACCACAGGGTAGCACAGATACGCAGTATTTT
CASSLPQGSTDTQYF
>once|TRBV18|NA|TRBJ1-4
TGTGTCAGCTCACCACCAGGGGCTAATGAAAAACTGTTTTTT
CVSSPPGANEKLFF
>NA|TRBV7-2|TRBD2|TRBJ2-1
TGTGCCAGCAGCCCAGTACGGGGGGGAAACAATGAGCAGTTCTTC
CASSPVRGGNNEQFF
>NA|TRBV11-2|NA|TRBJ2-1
TGTGCCAGCAGCTCCCAACTAGCTAAGGGCCTCAATGAGCAGTTCTTC
CASSSQLAKGLNEQFF
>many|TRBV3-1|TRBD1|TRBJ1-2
TGTGCCAGCAGCCTCAGAGCTCTCGCAGGGGGCACCCTATATGGCTACACCTTC
CASSLRALAGGTLYGYTF
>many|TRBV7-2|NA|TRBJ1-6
TGTGCCAGCAGCTTTTCAGACAGGCGTAATAATTCACCCCTCCACTTT
CASSFSDRRNNSPLHF
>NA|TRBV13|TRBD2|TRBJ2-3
TGTGCCAGCAGCTTAGGCTCAGCGGGGGGTGCGGATACGCAGTATTTT
CASSLGSAGGADTQYF
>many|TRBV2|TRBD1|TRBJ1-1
TGTGCCAGCATCTTTGACACAGGGGCGAACACTGAAGCTTTCTTT
CASIFDTGANTEAFF
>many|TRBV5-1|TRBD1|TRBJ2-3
TGCGCCAGCAGCACGGACAGGGGAACAGATACGCAGTATTTT
CASSTDRGTDTQYF
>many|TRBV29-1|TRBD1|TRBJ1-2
TGCAGCGTTGGGACAGGGAGGGGCTACACCTTC
CSVGTGRGYTF
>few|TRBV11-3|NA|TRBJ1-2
TGTGCCAGCAGCCCCACACTGGACAGTACTAACTATGGCTACACCTTC
CASSPTLDSTNYGYTF
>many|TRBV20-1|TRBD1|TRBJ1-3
TGCAGTGCTGGGGGACAGGGGGGAAACACCATATATTTT
CSAGGQGGNTIYF
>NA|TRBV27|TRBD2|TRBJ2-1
TGTGCCAGCACCGGAACGACTAGCGGGAGACCCTACAATGAGCAGTTCTTC
CASTGTTSGRPYNEQFF
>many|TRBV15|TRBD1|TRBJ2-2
TGTGCCACCAGCAGAGTCGGGACAGGGAGTACCGGGGAGCTGTTTTTT
CATSRVGTGSTGELFF
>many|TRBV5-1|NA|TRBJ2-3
TGTGCCAGCAGTTTTTCGACAGATACGCAGTATTTT
CASSFSTDTQYF
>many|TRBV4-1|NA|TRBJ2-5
TGCGCCAGCAGCCAAGCTACACGCGAGACCCAGTACTTC
CASSQATRETQYF
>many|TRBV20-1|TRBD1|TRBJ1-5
TGCAGTGCCGCTGACAGGGTGAGCAATCAGCCCCAGCATTTT
CSAADRVSNQPQHF
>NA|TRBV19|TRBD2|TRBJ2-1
TGTGCCAGTAGCCAGTTGGCGGGAGGGGACAATGAGCAGTTCTTC
CASSQLAGGDNEQFF
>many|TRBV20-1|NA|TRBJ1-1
TGCAGTGCTAGAGGCCCCTCTGGGGACACTGAAGCTTTCTTT
CSARGPSGDTEAFF
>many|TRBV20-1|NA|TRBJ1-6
TGCAGTGCTGGGGGGCAGGGTAATTCACCCCTCCACTTT
CSAGGQGNSPLHF
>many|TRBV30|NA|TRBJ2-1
TGTGCCTGGAGTCCTCGACAGGACAATGAGCAGTTCTTC
CAWSPRQDNEQFF
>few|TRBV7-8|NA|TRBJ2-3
TGTGCCAGCAGCAGCTGGAGGTCCACAGATACGCAGTATTTT
CASSSWRSTDTQYF
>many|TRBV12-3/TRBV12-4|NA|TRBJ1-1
TGTGCCAGTTGGGCAGGGCAGAACACTGAAGCTTTCTTT
CASWAGQNTEAFF
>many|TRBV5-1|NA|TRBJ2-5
TGCGCCAGCAGCTTCCAAGGATGGGAGACCCAGTACTTC
CASSFQGWETQYF
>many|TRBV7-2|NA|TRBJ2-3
TGTGCCAGCAGCTTAGTTCTGGGGTCCACAGATACGCAGTATTTT
CASSLVLGSTDTQYF
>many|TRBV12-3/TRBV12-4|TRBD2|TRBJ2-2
TGTGCCAGCAGTTACCGGCTAGCGGCGACCGGGGAGCTGTTTTTT
CASSYRLAATGELFF
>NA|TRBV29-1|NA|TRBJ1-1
TGCAGCGTTGCTGGGGGCGGTGAAGCTTTCTTT
CSVAGGGEAFF
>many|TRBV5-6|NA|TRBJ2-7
TGTGCCAGCAGCTTGGGTCTGGGTTACGAGCAGTACTTC
CASSLGLGYEQYF
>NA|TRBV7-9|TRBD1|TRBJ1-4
TGTGCCAGCAGCTTAATCCTGACAGGGGGCTCGGAAAAACTGTTTTTT
CASSLILTGGSEKLFF
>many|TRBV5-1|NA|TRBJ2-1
TGCGCCAGCAGCTTGGCTAATTTGGGGACTGCGGGTAATGAGCAGTTCTTC
CASSLANLGTAGNEQFF
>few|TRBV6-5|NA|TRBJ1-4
TGTGCCAGCAGTTTTAACGGGATCCGAGGCGAAGAACTGTTTTTT
CASSFNGIRGEELFF
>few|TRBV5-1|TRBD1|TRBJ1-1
TGCGCCAGCAGCTGGGGACAGGGGGCGAGGACTGAAGCTTTCTTT
CASSWGQGARTEAFF
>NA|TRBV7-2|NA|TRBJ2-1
TGTGCCAGCTACCAATCTTTGCGAGAGCAGTTCTTC
CASYQSLREQFF
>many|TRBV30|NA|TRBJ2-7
TGTGCCTGGAGTTTCCGGACAGAACCTTACGAGCAGTACTTC
CAWSFRTEPYEQYF
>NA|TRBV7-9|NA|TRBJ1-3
TGTGCCAGCAGCTCACGGGGAACCTCTGGAAACACCATATATTTT
CASSSRGTSGNTIYF
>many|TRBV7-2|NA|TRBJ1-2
TGTGCCAGCAGCGTGGACGACAGCTATGGCTACACCTTC
CASSVDDSYGYTF